What follows describes a single T cell receptor beta chain. The junction shows a germline mismatch at one end, possibly a read error. Looked up from germline, CDR1 is LGHNA and CDR2 is YSLEER. This CDR3 spans 16 amino acids. The data stem from a study of neurological immune-mediated disorders. TCRdb used MiXCR to reprocess the 5' RACE reads, holding one entry per CDR3 protein. The repertoire consists of approximately 16,000 distinct CDR3 sequences, with about 20% occurring once and the leading ten covering under 30%. The TCR comes from a man over 45 in good health. The chain has TRBV4-3 and TRBJ2-6; D possibly corresponds to TRBD1 (5 bases). The sequencing sample was made of PBMCs. In DNA, the CDR3 is TGCGCCAGCAGCCAAGGGTCCCCGTCTGGGGCCAACGTCCTGACTTTT. Encoded protein: CASSQGSPSGANVLTF.